This TCR beta chain was recorded in a study of T cells in Graves' hyperthyroidism and ophthalmopathy. Each diagnosis was grounded in clinical symptoms, serum thyroxine and TRAb, thyroid ultrasound, and orbital computed tomography. This clonotype was detected ten times or more. V lost 4 bases, J lost 5 bases, and 8 bases lay in between. This CDR3 comprises 12 residues. It was RNA transcripts that yielded the amplified TCR beta CDR3 regions. The TCR CDR3 was amplified in a first-round RT-PCR using the HTBI primer set. TCRdb re-called the multiplex PCR reads with MiXCR, one entry per CDR3 protein. The sample gives 300,000 or so distinct CDR3 sequences, about a sixth of which show up once; roughly 50% is in the top ten.

The sequenced material came from blood. The V call is TRBV12-3 or TRBV12-4, the J call TRBJ1-2; D not certain. The source is a woman aged 55-69 years with Graves' ophthalmopathy. The CDR3 nucleotides are TGTGCCAGCAGTTGGGTCTCTTATGGCTACACCTTC. It specifies CASSWVSYGYTF.